The 30 T cell receptor beta chains below come from one sample, sequenced in a study of CD8 T cells in Susac syndrome. Reverse transcription of roughly 0.5 to 1 ug RNA was carried out with random hexamers. TCRdb re-called the immunoSEQ multiplex PCR reads with MiXCR, one entry per CDR3 protein. Among around 190,000 distinct CDR3 sequences listed, roughly 94% were seen once. The source material was CD4+ T cells from PBMCs. These TCRs come from a human donor with Susac syndrome.

This sequence joins TRBV20-1 and TRBJ2-5; TRBD2 might be the D (5 bases). The CDR3 is made up of 15 amino acids. Between the trimmed V and J ends, which lost 3 bases and 7 bases, there was a span of 21 bases. Germline-derived CDR1 and CDR2 are DFQATT and SNEGSKA (reference sequence). Here the CDR3 reads CSASVPPGTRATQYF. CDR3 DNA: TGCAGTGCTAGCGTCCCTCCGGGAACTCGGGCGACCCAGTACTTC.

The chain recombines TRBV11-2 with TRBJ1-1, with 9 nucleotides matching TRBD1. Unmatched junction bases numbered 8, after V lost 10 bases and J lost 5 bases. From germline, CDR1 is SGHAT and CDR2 FQNNGV. There are 13 residues in the CDR3. The CDR3 sequence is CATKTGGGTEAFF. Written as DNA, the CDR3 is TGTGCCACCAAGACAGGGGGAGGAACTGAAGCTTTCTTT.

The chain has TRBV9 and TRBJ2-1; 7 positions agree with TRBD1. This CDR3 region has 16 residues. Germline assignment: CDR1 SGDLS and CDR2 YYNGEE. Germline trimming cut 4 bases from V and 0 bases from J; bases unmatched to any gene: 7. CDR3 bases: TGTGCCAGCAGCCTCAACAGGGGTTACTCCTACAATGAGCAGTTCTTC. Translation: CASSLNRGYSYNEQFF.

V gene TRBV29-1 combines with J gene TRBJ2-5, with D possibly called TRBD1 or TRBD2 (6 bases each). Trimming removed 6 bases at V and 7 bases at J, with 15 bases between. The CDR3 is 12 residues long. Germline V gene lookup returns CDR1 SQVTM and CDR2 ANQGSEA. The CDR3 loop is CSVDTGRGTQYF. The DNA of the CDR3 is TGCAGCGTCGACACAGGGCGGGGGACCCAGTACTTC. Drawing the rest from reference TRBV29-1 and TRBJ2-5, the complete variable domain is SAVISQKPSRDICQRGTSLTIQCQVDSQVTMMFWYRQQPGQSLTLIATANQGSEATYESGFVIDKFPISRPNLTFSTLTVSNMSPEDSSIYLCSVDTGRGTQYFGPGTRLLVL.

The rearrangement links TRBV12-3 or TRBV12-4 to TRBJ2-5; no clear D gene. The V end was cut by 7 bases, the J end by 5 bases, with 17 bases between. The CDR3 length is 14 residues. The CDR3 loop reads CASTNGGDLETQYF. The CDR3 DNA sequence: TGTGCCAGCACTAACGGTGGCGATCTGGAGACCCAGTACTTC.

The CDR3 is CASREQGQGSREAFF. CDR3 in DNA: TGCGCCAGCAGGGAACAAGGACAGGGGTCTCGTGAAGCTTTCTTT. The rearrangement uses TRBV5-1 and TRBJ1-1, with TRBD1 matching 9 bases. The germline V gene has CDR1 SGHRS and CDR2 YFSETQ. The V segment lost 5 bases and the J segment 7 bases; nucleotides outside the gene matches: 12. CDR3 length: 15 residues.

The V gene is TRBV7-9, the J gene TRBJ1-2; 8 positions agree with TRBD1. The CDR3 has 14 residues. Trimming at V came to 5 bases and at J to 3 bases, leaving 5 bases not matched to a gene. CDR1 and CDR2 from the germline V gene are SEHNR and FQNEAQ (reference sequence). The CDR3 sequence is CASSDGQGDYGYTF. The DNA for the CDR3 is TGTGCCAGCAGCGACGGACAGGGAGACTATGGCTACACCTTC.

V gene TRBV5-4 combines with J gene TRBJ1-2; 11 bases are shared with TRBD1. Germline V gene sequence: CDR1 SGHNT, CDR2 YYREEE (reference sequence). The length of the CDR3 is 15 residues. V lost 5 bases, J lost 3 bases, and 6 bases stayed unmatched. CDR3 DNA sequence: TGTGCCAGCAGATCCGGGACAGGGGGGCACTATGGCTACACCTTC. The encoded protein is CASRSGTGGHYGYTF.

This clonotype was seen a single time. V and J are TRBV11-2 and TRBJ2-3; no clear D gene. Trimming took off 6 bases at V and 6 bases at J, with 7 bases between the two ends. The CDR3 consists of 11 residues. Germline CDR1 is SGHAT and CDR2 is FQNNGV. The CDR3 spells CASRRWDTQYF. CDR3 nucleotide sequence: TGTGCCAGCAGGCGGTGGGATACGCAGTATTTT.

V gene TRBV19 combines with J gene TRBJ2-7; 7 bases fit TRBD1. The CDR3 has 15 amino acids. CDR1 LNHDA and CDR2 SQIVND come from the germline V gene (reference sequence). The J segment lost 3 bases and the V segment lost 3 bases, leaving 8 bases of the junction unmatched. As DNA, the CDR3 is TGTGCCAGTAGTATCCGCCCGGGACAGAGCTACGAGCAGTACTTC. Translating gives CASSIRPGQSYEQYF.

V is TRBV7-9 and J is TRBJ2-7, with D possibly called TRBD1 or TRBD2 (6 bases each). Germline V CDR1 and CDR2: SEHNR, FQNEAQ (reference sequence). V shed 1 base and J shed 3 bases, with 13 bases lying between them. The CDR3 has 15 residues. As DNA, the CDR3 is TGTGCCAGCAGCTTAGGAGGGGGGATACTCTACGAGCAGTACTTC. Translating it yields CASSLGGGILYEQYF.

This chain joins TRBV12-3 or TRBV12-4 and TRBJ1-2, with D possibly being TRBD1 (6 bases). CDR3 length: 15 amino acids. V lost 4 bases and J lost 3, with 15 bases in between. CDR3: CASSWVVYRDYGYTF. DNA of the CDR3: TGTGCCAGCAGTTGGGTTGTGTACAGGGACTATGGCTACACCTTC.

This rearrangement joins TRBV3-1 to TRBJ1-2, with 7 bases matching TRBD1. Germline V gene lookup returns CDR1 LGHDT and CDR2 YNNKEL (reference sequence). V was pared by 4 bases and J by 4 bases, with 9 bases of the junction left unmatched. The CDR3 consists of 15 residues. The CDR3 region is CASSPWRGGVYGYTF. DNA for the CDR3: TGTGCCAGCAGCCCCTGGAGAGGGGGCGTCTATGGCTACACCTTC. The full variable domain, in which reference TRBV3-1 and TRBJ1-2 provide the parts outside the CDR3, is DTAVSQTPKYLVTQMGNDKSIKCEQNLGHDTMYWYKQDSKKFLKIMFSYNNKELIINETVPNRFSPKSPDKAHLNLHINSLELGDSAVYFCASSPWRGGVYGYTFGSGTRLTVV.

J is TRBJ2-3 and V is TRBV29-1, with 8 bases fitting TRBD1. CDR1 and CDR2 from the germline V gene are SQVTM and ANQGSEA. The CDR3 spans 14 residues. The junction had 8 bases not matched to a gene; V was cut back by 5 bases and J by 4 bases. CDR3 in amino acids: CSVSGGTGPDTQYF. CDR3 nucleotides: TGCAGCGTTTCAGGGGGCACGGGCCCAGATACGCAGTATTTT.

The gene calls are TRBV4-3 and TRBJ2-6; no clear D gene. Looked up from germline, CDR1 is LGHNA and CDR2 is YSLEER. Trimming took off 0 bases at V and 10 bases at J, with 13 bases between the two ends. The CDR3 runs 15 residues. In DNA form, the CDR3 reads TGCGCCAGCAGCCAAGATTACAGCCGCCTAAACGTCCTGACTTTC. It is translated as CASSQDYSRLNVLTF.

The chain recombines TRBV5-4 with TRBJ1-1; possibly TRBD1 for D (5 bases). Trimming shortened V by 0 bases and J by 11 bases, and 11 bases separated the two germline ends. This CDR3 has 12 residues. Germline V gene sequence: CDR1 SGHNT, CDR2 YYREEE (reference sequence). CDR3 nucleotide sequence: TGTGCCAGCAGCTTGGTCGGGGGAACGGCTTTCTTT. Encoded protein: CASSLVGGTAFF.

With respect to this clonotype: The junction shows a germline mismatch at one end, possibly a read error. CDR3: CASSLAGLAGTETQYF. CDR3 bases: TGTGCTAGCAGCTTAGCGGGACTAGCGGGGACGGAGACCCAGTACTTC. The chain combines TRBV7-7 with TRBJ2-5; TRBD2 matches at 13 bases. The CDR3 has 16 residues. Germline lookup yields CDR1 SSHAT and CDR2 FNYEAQ (reference sequence). Full variable domain (rest looked up from reference TRBV7-7 and TRBJ2-5): GAGVSQSPRYKVTKRGQDVTLRCDPISSHATLYWYQQALGQGPEFLTYFNYEAQPDKSGLPSDRFSAERPEGSISTLTIQRTEQRDSAMYRCASSLAGLAGTETQYFGPGTRLLVL.

This clonotype was seen once. The chain couples TRBV12-5 to TRBJ2-3; 11 bases agree with TRBD1. CDR1 and CDR2 (germline): LGHNT, FRNRAP. The CDR3 runs to 15 residues. The V and J ends lost 6 bases and 6 bases, in that order; junction bases with no gene match: 8. CDR3 residues: CASGPDRGLSDTQYF. The CDR3 DNA follows: TGTGCTAGTGGCCCGGACAGGGGGCTCTCCGATACGCAGTATTTT.

The chain combines TRBV5-1 with TRBJ2-7; 7 bases fit TRBD1. CDR1 and CDR2 (germline): SGHRS, YFSETQ. V was clipped by 0 bases and J by 2 bases; unmatched bases: 11. This CDR3 contains 17 residues. For the CDR3, the DNA is TGCGCCAGCAGCTTGGCCAATCTCCAGGGGGTCACCTACGAGCAGTACTTC. It codes for CASSLANLQGVTYEQYF.

The CDR3 loop reads CASSGRLGGQGGTQYF. The CDR3 nucleotides read TGTGCCAGCAGCGGCCGTTTGGGAGGACAGGGAGGGACCCAGTACTTC. The V call is TRBV9, the J call TRBJ2-5, with 8 bases identical to TRBD1. This CDR3 comprises 16 residues. Germline V CDR1 and CDR2: SGDLS, YYNGEE. V lost 3 bases, J lost 7 bases, and 14 bases stayed unmatched. Full variable domain (missing parts from reference TRBV9 and TRBJ2-5): DSGVTQTPKHLITATGQRVTLRCSPRSGDLSVYWYQQSLDQGLQFLIQYYNGEERAKGNILERFSAQQFPDLHSELNLSSLELGDSALYFCASSGRLGGQGGTQYFGPGTRLLVL.

This rearrangement joins TRBV29-1 to TRBJ2-4; TRBD1 matches 7 bases. Per the germline V gene, CDR1 is SQVTM and CDR2 is ANQGSEA. This CDR3 comprises 14 residues. Germline trimming cut 4 bases from V and 4 bases from J; bases unmatched to any gene: 7. The CDR3 protein is CSVGHRGGKNIQYF. The CDR3 nucleotides read TGCAGCGTTGGGCACAGGGGTGGAAAAAACATTCAGTACTTC.

V is TRBV15 and J is TRBJ2-1; no clear D gene. Trimming took 1 base from V and 0 from J, leaving 10 bases between them. Germline assignment: CDR1 LNHNV and CDR2 YYDKDF (reference sequence). This CDR3 is built from 16 residues. CDR3 nucleotide sequence: TGTGCCACCAGCAGAGGTCCAGCGAGCTCCTACAATGAGCAGTTCTTC. Translated, it gives CATSRGPASSYNEQFF.

The V and J genes are TRBV24-1 and TRBJ1-2; D gene unclear. This CDR3 has 13 residues. Germline CDR1 is KGHDR and CDR2 is SFDVKD. V was clipped by 3 bases and J by 7 bases, with 11 bases between them. For the CDR3, the DNA is TGTGCCACCAGTGATCCCCACCGTGGTGGCTACACCTTC. Its protein is CATSDPHRGGYTF.

The CDR3 nucleotides are TGTGCCAGCAGCTTAGAAGGGGGGCATCAGCCCCAGCATTTT. This gives the protein CASSLEGGHQPQHF. V gene TRBV7-2 combines with J gene TRBJ1-5; a possible D gene is TRBD1 (6 bases). The V gene's germline CDR1 is SGHTA and CDR2 FQGNSA. The CDR3 consists of 14 residues. Trimming removed 1 base from V and 5 bases from J, with 9 bases in between.

The chain recombines TRBV6-6 with TRBJ1-2; 7 bases fit TRBD1. This CDR3 has 14 residues. Trimming removed 5 bases from V and 3 bases from J; junction bases left unmatched: 6. The germline gives CDR1 MNHNY, CDR2 SVGAGI (reference sequence). This chain's CDR3 is CASSAAGTDYGYTF. The CDR3 DNA reads as TGTGCCAGCAGTGCAGCCGGGACAGACTATGGCTACACCTTC.

The V and J genes are TRBV20-1 and TRBJ1-1, with D perhaps TRBD1 (5 bases). This CDR3 is built from 12 residues. V lost 8 bases, J lost 2 bases, and 12 bases lay in between. Per the germline V gene, CDR1 is DFQATT and CDR2 is SNEGSKA (reference sequence). CDR3 bases: TGCAGTAAGACGCAGGGCAACACTGAAGCTTTCTTT. As protein: CSKTQGNTEAFF.

V usage is TRBV15 and J usage is TRBJ2-3; D possibly corresponds to TRBD2 (6 bases). The V end was cut by 1 base, the J end by 6 bases, with 17 bases between. CDR1 is LNHNV, CDR2 YYDKDF, per germline (reference sequence). This CDR3 is built from 16 residues. CDR3 sequence reads: CATSRGRGTSADTQYF. The CDR3 DNA reads as TGTGCCACCAGCAGAGGACGGGGGACGTCCGCGGATACGCAGTATTTT.

This chain uses TRBV5-4 with TRBJ2-2; D is perhaps TRBD2 (7 bases). The CDR3 consists of 14 residues. CDR1 and CDR2 (germline): SGHNT, YYREEE (reference sequence). V lost 4 bases and J lost 5, with 12 bases in between. The CDR3 spells CASSPGGLTGELFF. The DNA for the CDR3 is TGTGCCAGCAGCCCGGGGGGCCTAACCGGGGAGCTGTTTTTT.

This clonotype was counted once. The rearrangement joins TRBV20-1 to TRBJ2-7; weak D call: TRBD2 (6 bases). Trimming removed 4 bases from V and 5 bases from J, with 12 bases in between. This CDR3 contains 12 residues. Germline CDR1 reads DFQATT; CDR2 reads SNEGSKA (reference sequence). For the CDR3, the DNA is TGCAGTGCTACCGGGACTTGGGACGAGCAGTACTTC. Its protein is CSATGTWDEQYF.

The V gene is TRBV2, the J gene TRBJ2-7; 12 positions agree with TRBD2. Unmatched junction bases numbered 7, after V lost 6 bases and J lost 7 bases. Germline assignment: CDR1 SNHLY and CDR2 FYNNEI. The CDR3 extends over 14 amino acids. The CDR3 loop reads CASRPLAGGYEQYF. In nucleotides, the CDR3 is TGTGCCAGCAGACCTCTAGCGGGGGGGTATGAGCAGTACTTC.